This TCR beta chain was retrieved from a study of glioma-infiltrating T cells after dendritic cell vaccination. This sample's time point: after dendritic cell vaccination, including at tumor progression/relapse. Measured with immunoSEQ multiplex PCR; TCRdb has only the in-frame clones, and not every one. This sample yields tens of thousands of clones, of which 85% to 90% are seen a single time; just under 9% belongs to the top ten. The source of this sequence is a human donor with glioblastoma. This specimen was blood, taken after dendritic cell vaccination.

The CDR3 sequence: CASSLLAGRNTQYF. CDR3 sequence (DNA): TGTGCCAGCAGCTTACTAGCGGGGAGGAATACGCAGTATTTT. The chain carries TRBV7-2 and TRBJ2-3, with 9 bases aligning to TRBD2. With V trimmed by 2 bases and J by 7 bases, 4 bases remained unmatched. The germline CDR1 and CDR2 sequences are SGHTA and FQGNSA. The CDR3 is 14 amino acids.